This passage covers 25 T cell receptor beta chains from one sample sequenced in a study of blood T cell repertoires in COVID-19. Only in-frame clones appear in the TCRdb table, and some are missing; sequencing was by immunoSEQ multiplex PCR. The profile covers about 380,000 clones, with around 92% appearing a single time and more than 1% taken by the ten largest. Sequencing was carried out using peripheral blood. These receptors were obtained from a man between 40 and 49 years old with acute or convalescent COVID-19.

This chain links TRBV14 with TRBJ2-7, with 10 bases identical to TRBD1. CDR1 and CDR2 from the germline V gene are SGHDN and FVKESK. With V trimmed by 3 bases and J by 5 bases, 7 bases remained unmatched. The CDR3 has 15 amino acids. The CDR3 is CASSHPGQGINEQYF. CDR3 bases: TGTGCCAGCAGCCACCCGGGACAGGGGATCAACGAGCAGTACTTC.

The J gene is TRBJ2-2, the V gene TRBV25-1; 8 bases map to TRBD2. Losses at the gene ends were 2 bases for V and 6 bases for J; bases not matched to a gene: 5. CDR3 length: 15 amino acids. Germline CDR1 is MGHDK and CDR2 is SYGVNS. The CDR3: CASSERRGEAGELFF. The CDR3 nucleotides read TGTGCCAGCAGTGAACGGCGGGGGGAAGCCGGGGAGCTGTTTTTT.

The chain has TRBV4-3 and TRBJ1-2; D uncertain. Trimming removed 0 bases at V and 2 bases at J, with 16 bases between. The CDR3 loop spans 17 amino acids. Germline CDR1 and CDR2: LGHNA and YSLEER. The CDR3 protein is CASSQDGRSGGNYGYTF. CDR3 DNA: TGCGCCAGCAGCCAAGACGGCCGGTCGGGTGGAAACTATGGCTACACCTTC.

In this sample, this clone turned up once. The V gene is TRBV18, the J gene TRBJ1-1; tentatively, D is TRBD1 (5 bases). The germline gives CDR1 KGHSH, CDR2 LQKENI. The CDR3 has 15 residues. V lost 3 bases and J lost 3, with 14 bases in between. The DNA for the CDR3 is TGTGCCAGCTCACCCTCAGGCGGGGCGGACACTGAAGCTTTCTTT. This sequence encodes CASSPSGGADTEAFF. The variable domain in full, completed from reference TRBV18 and TRBJ1-1, reads NAGVMQNPRHLVRRRGQEARLRCSPMKGHSHVYWYRQLPEEGLKFMVYLQKENIIDESGMPKERFSAEFPKEGPSILRIQQVVRGDSAAYFCASSPSGGADTEAFFGQGTRLTVV.

This chain links TRBV2 with TRBJ1-4; unclear D gene. The CDR3 loop spans 15 amino acids. V dropped 7 bases and J dropped 8 bases, with 20 bases sitting between them. From germline, CDR1 is SNHLY and CDR2 FYNNEI. CDR3 bases: TGTGCCAGCAAGAGAGGGAGCTCGGCGGGGGAAAAACTGTTTTTT. This gives the protein CASKRGSSAGEKLFF.

This clone was observed a handful of times. The V and J genes are TRBV6-1 and TRBJ2-5, with D maybe TRBD1 (5 bases). CDR3 length: 13 amino acids. CDR1 is MNHNS and CDR2 is SASEGT in the germline V gene. Deletions cut 1 base from V and 4 bases from J, with 7 bases between. CDR3 DNA sequence: TGTGCCAGCAGTGAAGTGGGGCTAGAGACCCAGTACTTC. Its protein is CASSEVGLETQYF.

The chain combines TRBV28 with TRBJ1-1; 7 bases match TRBD1. Germline V gene data show CDR1 as MDHEN and CDR2 as SYDVKM. J gave up 1 base and V 6 bases, and 8 bases lay outside the gene matches. This CDR3 region has 15 residues. The CDR3 region is CASSLGGAGNTEAFF. The CDR3, as DNA: TGTGCCAGCAGCCTAGGGGGCGCAGGGAACACTGAAGCTTTCTTT.

The chain joins TRBV9 to TRBJ1-6; 10 bases line up with TRBD1. Unmatched junction bases numbered 5, after V lost 3 bases and J lost 8 bases. This CDR3 is built from 15 residues. Germline CDR1 SGDLS, CDR2 YYNGEE. The CDR3 is CASSGTGTGDSPLHF. The CDR3 coding sequence is TGTGCCAGCAGCGGCACCGGGACAGGGGATTCACCCCTCCACTTT.

This rearrangement joins TRBV10-3 to TRBJ2-7; D gene ambiguous. In germline, CDR1 is ENHRY, CDR2 SYGVKD. The V end lost 5 bases, the J end lost 0 bases, and 8 bases lay between the germline ends. This CDR3 spans 13 amino acids. The CDR3 DNA is TGTGCCATCAGTCTACAGAGCTCCTACGAGCAGTACTTC. This codes for CAISLQSSYEQYF.

The chain links TRBV12-3 or TRBV12-4 to TRBJ2-2; 10 nucleotides agree with TRBD1. Losses at the gene ends were 5 bases for V and 8 bases for J; bases not matched to a gene: 2. This CDR3 spans 13 amino acids. The CDR3 spells CASSGTGAGELFF. The CDR3, as DNA: TGTGCCAGCAGTGGGACAGGGGCTGGGGAGCTGTTTTTT.

This rearrangement joins TRBV28 to TRBJ1-4; D unclear. The germline gives CDR1 MDHEN, CDR2 SYDVKM. The CDR3 spans 13 residues. V lost 3 bases and J lost 5, with 7 bases in between. The CDR3 spells CASSFGRNEKLFF. The CDR3 region has the DNA TGTGCCAGCAGTTTTGGGAGAAATGAAAAACTGTTTTTT.

The chain couples TRBV14 to TRBJ1-5, with unresolved D. Germline values: CDR1 SGHDN, CDR2 FVKESK. Trimming took off 4 bases at V and 5 bases at J, with 15 bases between the two ends. CDR3 length equals 15 residues. CDR3 DNA sequence: TGTGCCAGCAGCCCCACGAGGGTTTTATATCAGCCCCAGCATTTT. It translates to CASSPTRVLYQPQHF.

The chain joins TRBV28 to TRBJ1-2; 9 bases are shared with TRBD1. This CDR3 is 12 amino acids long. CDR1 and CDR2 (germline): MDHEN, SYDVKM. The CDR3 bases are TGTTACACAGGGGGCGCTTGGTATGGCTACACCTTC. Translation gives CYTGGAWYGYTF.

The J gene is TRBJ2-1, the V gene TRBV7-2, with 10 positions matching TRBD2. Looked up from germline, CDR1 is SGHTA and CDR2 is FQGNSA. J lost 4 bases, V lost 4 bases, and 10 bases had no gene match. The CDR3 totals 17 residues. The CDR3 coding sequence is TGTGCCAGCAGCTGGCGCCTACTAGCGGGGTTTTACAATGAGCAGTTCTTC. It is translated as CASSWRLLAGFYNEQFF. Filled out from reference TRBV7-2 and TRBJ2-1, the complete variable domain reads GAGVSQSPSNKVTEKGKDVELRCDPISGHTALYWYRQSLGQGLEFLIYFQGNSAPDKSGLPSDRFSAERTGGSVSTLTIQRTQQEDSAVYLCASSWRLLAGFYNEQFFGPGTRLTVL.

This clone was picked up one time. V gene TRBV3-1 (or the pseudogene TRBV3-2) combines with J gene TRBJ2-7, with 12 bases identical to TRBD1. With 4 bases clipped from V and 5 bases from J, the junction kept 3 bases outside the gene matches. CDR1 LGHDT and CDR2 YNNKEL come from the germline V gene (reference sequence). CDR3 length equals 14 residues. Written as DNA, the CDR3 is TGTGCCAGCAGCCCCGGGACAGGGGGCAACGAGCAGTACTTC. This gives the protein CASSPGTGGNEQYF.

The J gene is TRBJ2-5, the V gene TRBV3-1 (or the pseudogene TRBV3-2); 7 nucleotides line up with TRBD2. The CDR3 is 15 amino acids. Germline V gene sequence: CDR1 LGHDT, CDR2 YNNKEL (reference sequence). The V and J ends lost 1 base and 4 bases, in that order; junction bases with no gene match: 6. The CDR3 DNA reads as TGTGCCAGCAGCCAAGCTACTGGGGAGGGAGAGACCCAGTACTTC. Translating gives CASSQATGEGETQYF.

The chain links TRBV27 to TRBJ2-7, with 8 nucleotides matching TRBD1. CDR3 length: 13 amino acids. The junction had 4 bases not matched to a gene; V was cut back by 4 bases and J by 5 bases. Germline-derived CDR1 and CDR2 are MNHEY and SMNVEV (reference sequence). The CDR3 reads CASSWDRQNEQYF. The CDR3 DNA sequence: TGTGCCAGCAGTTGGGACAGGCAGAACGAGCAGTACTTC.

This chain connects TRBV7-2 to TRBJ1-2; tentatively, D is TRBD1 (6 bases). Germline lookup yields CDR1 SGHTA and CDR2 FQGNSA. Trimming pared 4 bases from V and 4 bases from J, leaving 16 bases between. The CDR3 has 15 amino acids. As DNA, the CDR3 is TGTGCCAGCAGCTATCCCCGAACAGGGTTCTATGGCTACACCTTC. This sequence encodes CASSYPRTGFYGYTF.

V usage is TRBV5-1 and J usage is TRBJ1-2; D is unclear. Trimming cost V 2 bases and J 6 bases, with 20 bases left between them. The CDR3 has 16 residues. Germline lookup yields CDR1 SGHRS and CDR2 YFSETQ. The CDR3 is CASSLVSGRYYDGYTF. The CDR3 nucleotides are TGCGCCAGCAGCTTAGTATCCGGGAGGTATTACGATGGCTACACCTTC.

This chain links TRBV7-3 with TRBJ1-6, with D unresolved. The CDR3 runs 13 residues. Germline CDR1 reads SGHTA; CDR2 reads FQGTGA. Trimming pared 2 bases from V and 8 bases from J, leaving 7 bases between. This CDR3 reads CASSLQRDSPLHF. CDR3 nucleotides: TGTGCCAGCAGCTTACAGCGGGATTCACCCCTCCACTTT.

The rearrangement uses TRBV21-1 and TRBJ1-2; TRBD1, the table's D call, lacks a check against the DNA. TRBV21-1 is an annotated pseudogene. The CDR3 has 16 amino acids. CDR3 coding DNA: TGTGCCAGCAGCAAAGTAGGGGTCGACAGGGACTATGGCTACACCTTC. This translates into CASSKVGVDRDYGYTF.

This clone was detected once. V usage is TRBV27 and J usage is TRBJ1-4; no clear D gene. This CDR3 is 14 amino acids long. V lost 1 base and J lost 8, with 11 bases in between. Germline V lookup: CDR1 MNHEY, CDR2 SMNVEV (reference sequence). The CDR3 DNA is TGTGCCAGCAGTTTATTCGGGTTGAAAGAAAAACTGTTTTTT. It translates to CASSLFGLKEKLFF. The full variable domain, in which reference TRBV27 and TRBJ1-4 provide the parts outside the CDR3, is EAQVTQNPRYLITVTGKKLTVTCSQNMNHEYMSWYRQDPGLGLRQIYYSMNVEVTDKGDVPEGYKVSRKEKRNFPLILESPSPNQTSLYFCASSLFGLKEKLFFGSGTQLSVL.

The rearrangement uses TRBV2 and TRBJ1-5, with D hard to call. This CDR3 contains 16 residues. Germline V gene sequence: CDR1 SNHLY, CDR2 FYNNEI. V was clipped by 4 bases and J by 3 bases, with 16 bases between them. The CDR3 here is CASSALGSAINQPQHF. The DNA for the CDR3 is TGTGCCAGCAGTGCTTTGGGGAGTGCGATCAATCAGCCCCAGCATTTT.

This chain connects TRBV30 to TRBJ2-2, with a possible D match to TRBD1 (5 bases). The V and J ends lost 6 bases and 6 bases respectively, with 11 bases between them. The CDR3 length is 12 residues. Germline V gene sequence: CDR1 GTSNPN, CDR2 SVGIG (reference sequence). This CDR3 is CACGRVAGELFF. The CDR3, as DNA: TGTGCCTGCGGCAGGGTTGCCGGGGAGCTGTTTTTT. Based on the CDR3 plus reference TRBV30 and TRBJ2-2, the full variable domain is SQTIHQWPATLVQPVGSPLSLECTVEGTSNPNLYWYRQAAGRGLQLLFYSVGIGQISSEVPQNLSASRPQDRQFILSSKKLLLSDSGFYLCACGRVAGELFFGEGSRLTVL.

The rearrangement links TRBV12-3 or TRBV12-4 to TRBJ2-7; a possible D gene is TRBD1 (6 bases). CDR3 length: 13 residues. The V and J ends lost 7 bases and 4 bases respectively, with 14 bases between them. The CDR3 sequence: CASTKDSFYEQYF. CDR3 DNA: TGTGCCAGCACCAAGGACAGTTTTTACGAGCAGTACTTC.